Shown below are 8 T cell receptor beta chains from a single sample sequenced in a study of blood T cell repertoires in COVID-19. Assay used: immunoSEQ multiplex PCR; TCRdb lists only in-frame clones, some missing. The table shows 200,000 to 250,000 clones, with 80% to 90% occurring only once. The material sequenced was peripheral blood. The source of these receptors is a woman between 50 and 59 years old with active or convalescent COVID-19.

The chain links TRBV5-1 to TRBJ1-2; 9 positions match TRBD1. The CDR3 length is 13 residues. The V and J ends lost 4 bases and 8 bases, in that order; junction bases with no gene match: 6. CDR1 and CDR2 from the germline V gene are SGHRS and YFSETQ. The CDR3 sequence: CASSRMDRGGYTF. CDR3 DNA sequence: TGCGCCAGCAGCCGGATGGACAGGGGCGGCTACACCTTC.

The J gene is TRBJ2-3, the V gene TRBV6-5; TRBD1 matches at 12 bases. V shed 8 bases and J 5 bases; nucleotides not matched to a gene: 5. Germline assignment: CDR1 MNHEY and CDR2 SVGAGI. The CDR3 is 14 residues long. The CDR3, as DNA: TGTGCCAGCTCCCGGGACAGGGGGCGAGATACGCAGTATTTT. Amino acid sequence: CASSRDRGRDTQYF.

The V call is TRBV5-1, the J call TRBJ1-4; 7 bases align to TRBD1. Germline lookup yields CDR1 SGHRS and CDR2 YFSETQ. The V gene end was trimmed by 4 bases and the J gene end by 5 bases; junction bases not matched to a gene: 11. CDR3 length: 16 residues. This CDR3 reads CASSGRDSAPNEKLFF. The CDR3 DNA reads TGCGCCAGCAGCGGCCGGGACAGCGCACCAAATGAAAAACTGTTTTTT. Filled out from reference TRBV5-1 and TRBJ1-4, the complete variable domain reads KAGVTQTPRYLIKTRGQQVTLSCSPISGHRSVSWYQQTPGQGLQFLFEYFSETQRNKGNFPGRFSGRQFSNSRSEMNVSTLELGDSALYLCASSGRDSAPNEKLFFGSGTQLSVL.

The chain carries TRBV6-2 or TRBV6-3 and TRBJ2-1; 10 bases agree with TRBD1. Unmatched junction bases numbered 4, after V lost 5 bases and J lost 6 bases. Germline CDR1 and CDR2: MNHEY and SVGEGT. The CDR3 runs 14 residues. The CDR3 reads CASSPGQGLNEQFF. The CDR3 DNA reads as TGTGCCAGCAGTCCGGGACAGGGGCTCAATGAGCAGTTCTTC.

The genes are TRBV5-6 and TRBJ2-5, with 16 bases identical to TRBD2. V shed 0 bases and J 3 bases; nucleotides not matched to a gene: 8. The CDR3 consists of 19 residues. Germline assignment: CDR1 SGHDT and CDR2 YYEEEE. CDR3 region: CASSLVGGLAGGPEETQYF. In nucleotides, the CDR3 is TGTGCCAGCAGCTTGGTTGGGGGACTAGCGGGAGGGCCTGAAGAGACCCAGTACTTC.

A single count supports this clone. This chain's CDR3 is CASSQGLQGGQETQYF. The DNA of the CDR3 is TGTGCCAGCAGCCAAGGGTTACAGGGGGGGCAAGAGACCCAGTACTTC. This chain uses TRBV4-2 with TRBJ2-5; maybe TRBD1 (8 bases). The CDR3 runs to 16 residues. The germline V gene encodes CDR1 LGHNA and CDR2 YNFKEQ. Between the trimmed V and J ends, which lost 1 base and 2 bases, there was a span of 14 bases.

The CDR3: CASRQGGVNNEQFF. In DNA, the CDR3 is TGTGCCAGCAGGCAGGGCGGGGTCAACAATGAGCAGTTCTTC. V usage is TRBV28 and J usage is TRBJ2-1; tentative D call: TRBD2 (6 bases). Per germline, CDR1 MDHEN and CDR2 SYDVKM. The ends were cut back, 6 bases at V and 5 bases at J, with 14 bases in the middle. The CDR3 totals 14 residues.

This chain uses TRBV5-6 with TRBJ1-4; 10 nucleotides agree with TRBD1. Germline CDR1 SGHDT, CDR2 YYEEEE. The trim removed 5 bases at V and 8 bases at J, leaving 9 bases unmatched. The CDR3 has 15 amino acids. The CDR3: CASRGGTGVQEKLFF. The CDR3 DNA reads TGTGCCAGCAGAGGAGGGACAGGGGTTCAGGAAAAACTGTTTTTT.